These 8 T cell receptor beta chains came from one sample sequenced in a study of shared clonotypes between healthy human individuals. Libraries were prepared by immunoSEQ multiplex PCR; TCRdb keeps only in-frame clonotypes and omits some of them. This repertoire shows some 2,500,000 clones, 90% to 95% found once; its top ten account for roughly 0.39%. The sequenced material came from naive CD4+ T cells from PBMCs. Subset given: CD45RA+ positively selected. The receptors originated from a man between 18 and 35 years old in good health. Some clones in this sample may be carry-over from other donors' samples.

This chain's CDR3 is CASSQKPGGQPQHF. The CDR3 DNA reads TGCGCCAGCAGCCAGAAACCCGGGGGTCAGCCCCAGCATTTT. The gene calls are TRBV4-1 and TRBJ1-5; possibly TRBD1 for D (5 bases). Germline CDR1 MGHRA, CDR2 YSYEKL. Between the trimmed V and J ends, which lost 3 bases and 6 bases, there was a span of 12 bases. This CDR3 has 14 residues.

As for this clone: Other DNA sequences within the sample encode an identical CDR3. V and J are TRBV2 and TRBJ2-7; TRBD1 agrees at 10 bases. The germline gives CDR1 SNHLY, CDR2 FYNNEI. CDR3 length: 13 residues. The V gene end was trimmed by 8 bases and the J gene end by 2 bases; junction bases not matched to a gene: 3. CDR3 coding DNA: TGTGCCAGCTCGGGACAGGGGCCCTACGAGCAGTACTTC. It codes for CASSGQGPYEQYF.

This chain uses TRBV2 with TRBJ1-1, with 9 bases identical to TRBD1. V was clipped by 1 base and J by 5 bases; unmatched bases: 5. Per germline, CDR1 SNHLY and CDR2 FYNNEI. The CDR3 totals 15 residues. The CDR3 nucleotides are TGTGCCAGCAGTGAAGGGGACAGGGAGATAACTGAAGCTTTCTTT. Residues: CASSEGDREITEAFF.

J is TRBJ2-2 and V is TRBV25-1; TRBD2 matches at 7 bases. Losses at the gene ends were 7 bases for V and 7 bases for J; bases not matched to a gene: 6. CDR1 and CDR2 (germline): MGHDK, SYGVNS. This CDR3 region has 13 residues. The CDR3 region is CASTSSGYGELFF. The DNA of the CDR3 is TGTGCCAGCACCAGTAGCGGGTACGGGGAGCTGTTTTTT. Complete variable domain (other parts from reference TRBV25-1 and TRBJ2-2): EADIYQTPRYLVIGTGKKITLECSQTMGHDKMYWYQQDPGMELHLIHYSYGVNSTEKGDLSSESTVSRIRTEHFPLTLESARPSHTSQYLCASTSSGYGELFFGEGSRLTVL.

About this clone itself: Other DNA sequences of this sample code for an identical CDR3. CDR3 DNA sequence: TGTGCCAGCAGCCTTGGGGGTAGGAGCAATCAGCCCCAGCATTTT. Its translation: CASSLGGRSNQPQHF. The chain joins TRBV28 to TRBJ1-5, with D tentatively TRBD1 (5 bases). The CDR3 has 15 amino acids. Germline loops: CDR1 MDHEN, CDR2 SYDVKM. The germline V and J ends were trimmed by 6 bases and 1 base, with 13 bases remaining between them.

The chain links TRBV5-1 to TRBJ2-5; D is perhaps TRBD1 or TRBD2 (5 bases each). Germline CDR1 is SGHRS and CDR2 is YFSETQ. With 6 bases removed from V and 3 bases from J, the gap between germline ends came to 18 bases. The CDR3 runs 15 residues. The CDR3 reads CASTLSGTPEETQYF. CDR3 nucleotide sequence: TGCGCCAGCACCCTCTCCGGGACCCCCGAAGAGACCCAGTACTTC.

This chain uses TRBV28 with TRBJ1-2; perhaps TRBD1 as D (6 bases). Germline loops: CDR1 MDHEN, CDR2 SYDVKM. V lost 5 bases, J lost 3 bases, and 13 bases lay in between. CDR3 length: 14 amino acids. CDR3 bases: TGTGCCAGCAGTCCCAGGTACAGGGACTATGGCTACACCTTC. Protein sequence: CASSPRYRDYGYTF.

V is TRBV7-2 and J is TRBJ1-5; 8 bases align to TRBD1. Germline trimming cut 1 base from V and 3 bases from J; bases unmatched to any gene: 5. Germline V gene lookup returns CDR1 SGHTA and CDR2 FQGNSA. The CDR3 length is 16 residues. CDR3 sequence (DNA): TGTGCCAGCAGCTTAGAACAGGGGGGCAACAATCAGCCCCAGCATTTT. This gives the protein CASSLEQGGNNQPQHF.